This entry lists 6 T cell receptor beta chains sequenced from one sample in a study of T cells after yellow fever vaccination. TCRdb reanalysed the 5' RACE reads using MiXCR and keeps one entry per CDR3 protein. The sample consists of fewer than 450,000 distinct CDR3 sequences, approximately 4.2% of them appearing once. This specimen was PBMCs, taken 5 days after the yellow fever booster vaccination. The receptor set was obtained from a man aged 18 to 29 who received the YFV17D yellow fever vaccine.

This clonotype was seen more than once but under ten times. CDR3 DNA: TGTGCCAGCAGTTTCGGGCCATGGACCGAGCAGTACGTC. Amino acids: CASSFGPWTEQYV. The chain has TRBV12-3 or TRBV12-4 and TRBJ2-7; D is uncertain. Trimming took 3 bases from V and 6 from J, leaving 12 bases between them. CDR3 length: 13 amino acids.

Ten or more counts support this clonotype. This chain uses TRBV2 with TRBJ2-7, with D hard to call. This CDR3 comprises 11 residues. CDR1 is SNHLY, CDR2 FYNNEI, per germline. Trimming removed 6 bases from V and 2 bases from J, with 5 bases in between. The CDR3 DNA reads TGTGCCAGCAGCGATGCCTACGAGCAGTACTTC. This translates into CASSDAYEQYF.

CDR3 protein: CASKKQETQYF. Here the CDR3 DNA reads TGTGCCAGCAAGAAACAAGAGACCCAGTACTTC. The rearrangement joins TRBV12-3 or TRBV12-4 to TRBJ2-5; D is uncertain. The germline V and J ends were trimmed by 7 bases and 2 bases, with 5 bases remaining between them. The CDR3 runs to 11 residues.

This clonotype was seen a few times. The genes are TRBV4-3 and TRBJ2-1; D is unresolved. V shed 4 bases and J shed 1 base, with 11 bases lying between them. Germline V gene lookup returns CDR1 LGHNA and CDR2 YSLEER. The CDR3 length is 15 residues. In DNA, the CDR3 is TGCGCCAGCAGCCCAAAGGACCAGTCCTACAATGAGCAGTTCTTC. Translated, it gives CASSPKDQSYNEQFF.

The J gene is TRBJ1-1, the V gene TRBV7-8; possible D gene TRBD1, 5 bases. CDR1 is SGHVS, CDR2 FQNEAQ, per germline. This CDR3 has 13 amino acids. V dropped 1 base and J dropped 8 bases, with 11 bases sitting between them. The CDR3 spells CASSLVRGKEAFF. CDR3 nucleotides: TGTGCCAGCAGCTTAGTCCGGGGGAAAGAAGCTTTCTTT.

The chain recombines TRBV9 with TRBJ2-7, with D uncertain. The germline V gene encodes CDR1 SGDLS and CDR2 YYNGEE. This CDR3 contains 14 residues. V lost 1 base to trimming and J lost 5 bases, with 13 bases between them. The CDR3 DNA sequence: TGTGCCAGCAGCGTAAACGGAAGATCCCACGAGCAGTACTTC. Translated: CASSVNGRSHEQYF.